The 18 T cell receptor beta chains below come from one sample, sequenced in a study of CDR3 diversity in severe acne. TCRdb reanalysed the PCR reads using MiXCR and keeps one entry per CDR3 protein. The sample lists 79,000 or so distinct CDR3 sequences; about 49% were seen once. The specimen sequenced was blood. The receptors originated from a male donor with severe acne vulgaris.

The rearrangement joins TRBV19 to TRBJ2-2; D gene unclear. V lost 11 bases and J 0 bases, leaving 10 bases between the germline ends. This CDR3 region has 13 residues. CDR1 LNHDA and CDR2 SQIVND come from the germline V gene (reference sequence). The DNA of the CDR3 is TGTGCCGTCGCAGATGCGAACACCGGGGAGCTGTTTTTT. It is translated as CAVADANTGELFF.

Details on this clonotype: Relative to the germline gene, one junction end is altered; a read error may explain this. This chain links TRBV7-3 with TRBJ2-3; tentative D call: TRBD2 (5 bases). Germline V gene data show CDR1 as SGHTA and CDR2 as FQGTGA. The CDR3 covers 15 residues. The chain's CDR3 is CASSQEEGGTDTQYF. CDR3 in DNA: TGCGCCAGCAGCCAAGAAGAGGGCGGCACAGATACGCAGTATTTT.

For this clonotype: Germline and junction disagree at one end, which may indicate a read error. This rearrangement joins TRBV5-6 to TRBJ1-6, with TRBD1 matching over 7 bases. CDR1 and CDR2 from the germline V gene are SGHDT and YYEEEE. CDR3 size: 14 residues. CDR3 bases: TGTACCAGCAGGGACAGCGCCTATAATTCACCCCTCCACTTT. Translating gives CTSRDSAYNSPLHF.

This clonotype appeared a few times. The V gene is TRBV4-1, the J gene TRBJ1-1, with 12 bases that match TRBD1. Trimming at V came to 3 bases and at J to 7 bases, leaving 9 bases not matched to a gene. This CDR3 is built from 16 residues. Germline-derived CDR1 and CDR2 are MGHRA and YSYEKL. CDR3 nucleotide sequence: TGCGCCAGCAGCCACACACTGGGACAGGGGGCGCATGAAGCTTTCTTT. It yields the protein CASSHTLGQGAHEAFF.

The V gene is TRBV10-2, the J gene TRBJ2-2; 8 nucleotides match TRBD1. The germline gives CDR1 WSHSY, CDR2 SAAADI. V gave up 4 bases and J gave up 1 base; unmatched junction bases: 2. This CDR3 is 15 amino acids long. In nucleotides, the CDR3 is TGCGCCAGCAGTGGACAGGGGAAGAACACCGGGGAGCTGTTTTTT. Its translation is CASSGQGKNTGELFF.

Comment on this clonotype: The junction shows a germline mismatch at one end, possibly a read error. The V and J genes are TRBV19 and TRBJ2-1, with 12 positions matching TRBD2. Germline CDR1 and CDR2: LNHDA and SQIVND (reference sequence). This CDR3 is built from 18 residues. CDR3: CASSRDPRTSGAYNVQFF. CDR3 coding DNA: TGTGCCAGTTCCCGGGACCCTCGGACTAGCGGGGCTTACAATGTGCAGTTCTTC.

This clonotype occurred once. The chain links TRBV5-4 to TRBJ1-1, with 12 bases identical to TRBD1. The CDR3 extends over 16 amino acids. Unmatched junction bases numbered 8, after V lost 5 bases and J lost 3 bases. Looked up from germline, CDR1 is SGHNT and CDR2 is YYREEE (reference sequence). In DNA form, the CDR3 reads TGTGCCAGCAGGGGGTGGGACAGGGGGCCTGACACTGAAGCTTTCTTT. This gives the protein CASRGWDRGPDTEAFF.

Note on this clonotype: At one end, the junction sequence differs from germline, possibly due to a read error. The V gene is TRBV10-3, the J gene TRBJ1-5, with D hard to call. Germline CDR1 ENHRY, CDR2 SYGVKD. This CDR3 has 13 amino acids. CDR3 sequence: CASSLRANQPQHF. CDR3 nucleotides: TGTGCCAGCAGTTTAAGGGCGAATCAGCCCCAGCATTTT.

This clonotype has a count of ten or more. CDR3 in DNA: TGTGCCAGCAGCTTATCGGCTAGCGGGACGTACGAGCAGTACTTC. This gives the protein CASSLSASGTYEQYF. The V call is TRBV7-6, the J call TRBJ2-7, with 9 bases matching TRBD2. Germline-derived CDR1 and CDR2 are SGHVS and FNYEAQ. J was trimmed by 4 bases and V by 2 bases; bases with no gene match: 6. This CDR3 has 15 residues.

This clonotype was detected many times. The chain recombines TRBV4-3 with TRBJ2-7; 7 positions match TRBD1. The CDR3 has 15 amino acids. The germline V gene encodes CDR1 LGHNA and CDR2 YSLEER. V shed 1 base, J shed 3 bases, and the junction held 6 bases outside the gene matches. CDR3 nucleotide sequence: TGCGCCAGCAGCCAAGGGGTCGGGACAGTCTACGAGCAGTACTTC. This encodes CASSQGVGTVYEQYF.

This clonotype came up many times. The J gene is TRBJ2-7, the V gene TRBV5-6; maybe TRBD1 (5 bases). The CDR3 consists of 13 residues. Germline V lookup: CDR1 SGHDT, CDR2 YYEEEE. V lost 0 bases, J lost 1 base, and 5 bases lay in between. CDR3 nucleotide sequence: TGTGCCAGCAGCTTGGAGGGGTCCTACGAGCAGTACTTC. It translates to CASSLEGSYEQYF.

This clonotype was observed at least ten times. The J gene is TRBJ2-1, the V gene TRBV19, with 11 bases that match TRBD2. Trimming removed 8 bases from V and 9 bases from J; junction bases left unmatched: 9. Germline assignment: CDR1 LNHDA and CDR2 SQIVND (reference sequence). The CDR3 loop spans 14 amino acids. The CDR3 DNA reads as TGTGCCAGTGAGGAGCTAGCGGGGGGAGGTGAGCAGTTCTTC. This gives the protein CASEELAGGGEQFF.

The rearrangement joins TRBV11-2 to TRBJ2-7, with 16 bases matching TRBD2. The V gene's germline CDR1 is SGHAT and CDR2 FQNNGV. CDR3 length equals 21 residues. After removal of 1 base from V and 2 bases from J, the junction contained 14 bases not matched to a gene. DNA for the CDR3: TGTGCCAGCAGCTTAGGCTTTGGGACTAGCGGGAGGGCCCAGTTAACCTACGAGCAGTACTTC. It encodes CASSLGFGTSGRAQLTYEQYF.

This clonotype is medium-sized. V usage is TRBV7-9 and J usage is TRBJ2-1, with 9 bases matching TRBD2. The V gene end was trimmed by 5 bases and the J gene end by 3 bases; junction bases not matched to a gene: 17. Per germline, CDR1 SEHNR and CDR2 FQNEAQ (reference sequence). CDR3 size: 19 residues. The CDR3, as DNA: TGTGCCAGCAGCCGGGTGGGGCTAGCGGGGAGACGGAACTACAATGAGCAGTTCTTC. The encoded protein is CASSRVGLAGRRNYNEQFF.

A few counts support this clonotype. The V call is TRBV25-1, the J call TRBJ2-7, with D perhaps matching TRBD1 (6 bases). Germline V lookup: CDR1 MGHDK, CDR2 SYGVNS. Trimming cost V 6 bases and J 2 bases, with 17 bases left between them. This CDR3 is 15 amino acids long. The CDR3 coding sequence is TGTGCCAGCAGGGGGGCGACAGGAGCTCCCTACGAGCAGTACTTC. Protein: CASRGATGAPYEQYF.

The genes are TRBV10-3 and TRBJ1-6; 7 bases line up with TRBD1. From germline, CDR1 is ENHRY and CDR2 SYGVKD. The V segment lost 3 bases and the J segment 2 bases; nucleotides outside the gene matches: 7. The CDR3 has 17 amino acids. Written as DNA, the CDR3 is TGTGCCATCAGTGACAGGGGAGACAGGGCCTATAATTCACCCCTCCACTTT. This encodes CAISDRGDRAYNSPLHF.

The V and J genes are TRBV7-9 and TRBJ2-7, with TRBD2 matching over 9 bases. Losses at the gene ends were 1 base for V and 0 bases for J; bases not matched to a gene: 4. The CDR3 is 16 residues long. Germline CDR1 is SEHNR and CDR2 is FQNEAQ (reference sequence). DNA of the CDR3: TGTGCCAGCAGCTTAGTCCGTAGCGGGAGCTCCTACGAGCAGTACTTC. Encoded protein: CASSLVRSGSSYEQYF.

This clonotype was recorded at least ten times. The chain employs TRBV11-1 and TRBJ2-1; maybe TRBD1 (6 bases). V lost 3 bases and J 7 bases, leaving 13 bases between the germline ends. CDR3 length: 14 residues. Germline V gene data show CDR1 as SGHAT and CDR2 as FQDESV (reference sequence). The DNA of the CDR3 is TGTGCCAGCAGCTTGGCTCACAGGGTGAATGAGCAGTTCTTC. Its translation is CASSLAHRVNEQFF.